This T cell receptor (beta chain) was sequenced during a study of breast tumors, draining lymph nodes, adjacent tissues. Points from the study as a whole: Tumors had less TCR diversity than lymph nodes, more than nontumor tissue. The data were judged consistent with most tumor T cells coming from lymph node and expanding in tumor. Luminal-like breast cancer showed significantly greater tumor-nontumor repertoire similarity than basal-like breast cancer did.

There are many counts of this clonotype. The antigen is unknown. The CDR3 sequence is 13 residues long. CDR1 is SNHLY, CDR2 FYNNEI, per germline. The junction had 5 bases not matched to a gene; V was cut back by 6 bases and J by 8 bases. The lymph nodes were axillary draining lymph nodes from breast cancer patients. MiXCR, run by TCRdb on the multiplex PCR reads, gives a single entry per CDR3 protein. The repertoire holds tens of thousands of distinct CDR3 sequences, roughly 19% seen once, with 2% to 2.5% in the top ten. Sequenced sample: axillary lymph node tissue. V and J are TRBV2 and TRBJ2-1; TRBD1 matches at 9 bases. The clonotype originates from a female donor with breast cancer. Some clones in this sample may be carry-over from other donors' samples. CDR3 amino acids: CASRGTGYHEQFF. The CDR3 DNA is TGTGCCAGCAGGGGGACAGGGTATCATGAGCAGTTCTTC. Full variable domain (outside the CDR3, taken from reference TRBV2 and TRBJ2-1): EPEVTQTPSHQVTQMGQEVILRCVPISNHLYFYWYRQILGQKVEFLVSFYNNEISEKSEIFDDQFSVERPDGSNFTLKIRSTKLEDSAMYFCASRGTGYHEQFFGPGTRLTVL.